Listed below are T cell receptor beta chains from one sample, sequenced in a study of cytomegalovirus exposure and HLA in healthy donors. Sequencing used immunoSEQ multiplex PCR; TCRdb keeps in-frame clones, though not all of them. The table shows about 170,000 clones, with 77% occurring only once. The sample was PBMCs. The receptors were sampled from a woman aged 25 to 39 in good health and CMV-seropositive. Each CDR3 is given with its conserved first and last residue. A D gene is named only where the DNA matches it firmly. Clone sizes are given selectively: once, few, many, or a class where the clone is expanded.

j_call	clone_size	v_call	d_call	cdr3_nt	cdr3_aa
TRBJ1-3	-	TRBV18	-	TGTGCCAGCTCAGAATGGGGACAAGTCAACACCATATATTTT	CASSEWGQVNTIYF
TRBJ2-3	-	TRBV6-1	TRBD1	TGTGCCAGCAGTGGACAGGGGAGGTGGGCCACAGATACGCAGTATTTT	CASSGQGRWATDTQYF
TRBJ2-1	-	TRBV28	TRBD2	TGTGCCAGCACCGGGACTAGCGATTACAATGAGCAGTTCTTC	CASTGTSDYNEQFF
TRBJ2-3	-	TRBV5-6	TRBD2	TGTGCCAGCAGCATTTTAGCGGGTGGACCAGGGAATACGCAGTATTTT	CASSILAGGPGNTQYF
TRBJ1-1	few	TRBV5-1	-	TGCGCCAGCAGCTCGGACAGTATGAACACTGAAGCTTTCTTT	CASSSDSMNTEAFF
TRBJ2-1	-	TRBV10-2	TRBD2	TGCGCCAGCAACCGACTAGCGGGGAACAATGAGCAGTTCTTC	CASNRLAGNNEQFF
TRBJ1-5	-	TRBV6-1	TRBD1	TGTGCCAGCTTCCCAGGGGGTAATCAGCCCCAGCATTTT	CASFPGGNQPQHF
TRBJ2-3	-	TRBV5-4	TRBD2	TGTGCCAGCAGCTCTTGGACTAGCGGAACAGATACGCAGTATTTT	CASSSWTSGTDTQYF
TRBJ1-2	-	TRBV7-5	-	TGTGTCAGAAGCCCCCCCCCTCGGCGGGGTGGCTACACCTTC	CVRSPPPRRGGYTF
TRBJ2-5	-	TRBV5-1	-	TGCGCCAGCAGCTCCTATAGCGGAGCCCAAGAGACCCAGTACTTC	CASSSYSGAQETQYF
TRBJ2-1	-	TRBV29-1	TRBD2	TGCAGCGTTGCTCTAGCGGCCTCGACCAATGAGCAGTTCTTC	CSVALAASTNEQFF
TRBJ2-3	-	TRBV10-1	-	TGCGCCAGCAGTGTTGGGGGACTGGTTCCAGATACGCAGTATTTT	CASSVGGLVPDTQYF
TRBJ2-7	-	TRBV5-1	TRBD2	TGCGCCAGCAGCTTCGGGACTAGTAACGAGCAGTACTTC	CASSFGTSNEQYF
TRBJ1-3	-	TRBV2	-	TGTGCCAGCAGTGAACACACAAACTCTGGAAACACCATATATTTT	CASSEHTNSGNTIYF
TRBJ2-7	once	TRBV4-1	TRBD2	TGCACCAGCAGCCAAGCACCGGGACTAGCGGGAGGTATTGGGCAGTACTTC	CTSSQAPGLAGGIGQYF
TRBJ1-4	-	TRBV2	TRBD1	TGTGCCAGCAGCCTGGGACAGGGGGCCGGGACTAATGAAAAACTGTTTTTT	CASSLGQGAGTNEKLFF
TRBJ2-1	-	TRBV11-3	-	TGTGCCAGCAGCTCGTTGGGGAGTTACAATGAGCAGTTCTTC	CASSSLGSYNEQFF
TRBJ1-2	-	TRBV14	-	TGTGCCAGCAGCCACGCAACAGGGAACTATGGCTACACCTTC	CASSHATGNYGYTF
TRBJ2-7	-	TRBV5-8	-	TGTGCCAGCAGCTCCCGAGGGGTAGCGCGGAGGGACTACGAGCAGTACTTC	CASSSRGVARRDYEQYF
TRBJ2-7	few	TRBV27	-	TGTGCCAGCAGTTCCAAAACAGGGCCCTTCTCCTACGAGCAGTACTTC	CASSSKTGPFSYEQYF
TRBJ2-7	once	TRBV5-1	-	TGCGCCAGCAGCCCCCAAGGGCGAGCGGACGAGCAGTACTTC	CASSPQGRADEQYF
TRBJ2-2	once	TRBV29-1	TRBD1	TGCAGCGTTGTCGGACAGGCCACCGGGGAGCTGTTTTTT	CSVVGQATGELFF
TRBJ2-2	-	TRBV29-1	-	TGCAGCGTTAGTACCACCGGCGGCACCGGGGAGCTGTTTTTT	CSVSTTGGTGELFF
TRBJ1-1	-	TRBV5-8	-	TGTGCCAGCAGCTTGGGCGTGACAGTGAACACTGAAGCTTTCTTT	CASSLGVTVNTEAFF
TRBJ2-7	-	TRBV7-6	TRBD2	TGTGCCAGCAGCTCTGGACTAGCGGGAGTAGGGATTGCCTACGAGCAGTACTTC	CASSSGLAGVGIAYEQYF
TRBJ2-7	-	TRBV28	TRBD2	TGTGCCAGCAGGCGGACTAGCGGGAGTATCTACGAGCAGTACTTC	CASRRTSGSIYEQYF
TRBJ2-1	-	TRBV7-3	TRBD2	TGTGCCAGCACTAGCGGGGCCTACAATGAGCAGTTCTTC	CASTSGAYNEQFF
TRBJ2-3	-	TRBV11-2	-	TGTGCCAGCAGCTTAGATGGCGGGGGAGGGGGAGATACGCAGTATTTT	CASSLDGGGGGDTQYF
TRBJ2-3	few	TRBV2	TRBD2	TGTGCCAGCAGTGACAGCCTAGCGGGCCCCGATACGCAGTATTTT	CASSDSLAGPDTQYF
TRBJ2-2	-	TRBV6-1	-	TGTGCCAGCAGTGAAGCGGGACTCGGGGAGCTGTTTTTT	CASSEAGLGELFF
TRBJ1-2	few	TRBV6-1	TRBD1	TGTGCCAGCACCGGGACAGGGGACGGCTACACCTTC	CASTGTGDGYTF
TRBJ1-2	-	TRBV7-3	TRBD1	TGTGCCAGCAGCTTAGCGACAGGGGGCAGCTATGGCTACACCTTC	CASSLATGGSYGYTF
TRBJ1-1	-	TRBV5-6	TRBD1	TGTGCCAGCAGCTTGACCCCAGGGGGCGCCCCGGCTTTCTTT	CASSLTPGGAPAFF
TRBJ2-7	-	TRBV6-1	TRBD2	TGTGCCAGCAGGCGGGAGACCTACGAGCAGTACTTC	CASRRETYEQYF
TRBJ1-1	-	TRBV27	TRBD1	TGTGCCAGCAGTGTCACAGGGGGAAACACTGAAGCTTTCTTT	CASSVTGGNTEAFF
TRBJ2-7	-	TRBV7-2	-	TGTGCCAGCAGCCCATCCTACGAGCAGTACTTC	CASSPSYEQYF
TRBJ2-5	-	TRBV12-5	-	TGTGCTAGTGCCTTCCTCTGGCCCCAAGAGACCCAGTACTTC	CASAFLWPQETQYF